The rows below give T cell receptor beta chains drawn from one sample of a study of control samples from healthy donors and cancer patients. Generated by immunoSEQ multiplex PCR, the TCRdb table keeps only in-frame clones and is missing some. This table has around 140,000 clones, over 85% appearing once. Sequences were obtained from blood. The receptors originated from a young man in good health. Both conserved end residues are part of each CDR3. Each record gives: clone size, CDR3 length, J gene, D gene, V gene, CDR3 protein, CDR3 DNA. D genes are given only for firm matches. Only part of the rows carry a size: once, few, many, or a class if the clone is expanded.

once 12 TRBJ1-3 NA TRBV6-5 CASMAAGNTIYF TGTGCCAGCATGGCGGCTGGAAACACCATATATTTT
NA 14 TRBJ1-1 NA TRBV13 CASSFGTVNTEAFF TGTGCCAGCAGCTTTGGCACAGTGAACACTGAAGCTTTCTTT
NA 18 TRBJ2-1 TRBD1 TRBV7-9 CASSLAAGTGNVYNEQFF TGTGCCAGCAGCTTAGCTGCCGGGACAGGAAACGTTTACAATGAGCAGTTCTTC
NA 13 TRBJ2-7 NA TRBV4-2 CASSQEGSYEQYF TGTGCCAGCAGCCAAGAGGGCTCCTACGAGCAGTACTTC
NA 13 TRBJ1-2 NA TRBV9 CASSLPGIDGYTF TGTGCCAGCAGCCTCCCTGGCATCGATGGCTACACCTTC
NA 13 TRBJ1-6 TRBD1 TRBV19 CASSGGEGAPLHF TGTGCCAGTAGTGGGGGGGAGGGGGCTCCCCTCCACTTT
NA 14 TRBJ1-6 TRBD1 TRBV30 CAWSTGQGNSPLHF TGTGCCTGGAGTACGGGACAGGGGAATTCACCCCTCCACTTT
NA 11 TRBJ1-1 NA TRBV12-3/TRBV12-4 CASSFDTEAFF TGTGCCAGCAGTTTCGACACTGAAGCTTTCTTT
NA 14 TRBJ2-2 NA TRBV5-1 CASTSSENTGELFF TGCGCCAGCACATCATCGGAGAACACCGGGGAGCTGTTTTTT
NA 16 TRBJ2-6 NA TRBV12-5 CASASLGQSGANVLTF TGTGCTAGTGCCTCCTTGGGTCAGTCTGGGGCCAACGTCCTGACTTTC
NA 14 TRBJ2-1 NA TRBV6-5 CASKGWVRGNEQFF TGTGCCAGCAAAGGATGGGTACGGGGCAATGAGCAGTTCTTC
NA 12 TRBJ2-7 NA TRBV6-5 CASTGSVYEQYF TGTGCCAGCACCGGGTCGGTATACGAGCAGTACTTC
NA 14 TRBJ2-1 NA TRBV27 CASSFRDTDNEQFF TGTGCCAGCAGTTTTAGGGACACAGACAATGAGCAGTTCTTC
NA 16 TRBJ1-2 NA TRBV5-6 CASSLFPHTGNYGYTF TGTGCCAGCAGCTTGTTCCCGCACACGGGCAACTATGGCTACACCTTC
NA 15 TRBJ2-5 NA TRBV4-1 CASSQDGGGAETQYF TGCGCCAGCAGCCAAGATGGGGGGGGCGCAGAGACCCAGTACTTC
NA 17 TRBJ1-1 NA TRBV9 CASSVGGSLGEGTEAFF TGTGCCAGCAGCGTAGGCGGCAGTCTAGGGGAAGGGACTGAAGCTTTCTTT
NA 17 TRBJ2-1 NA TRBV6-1 CASSDLGRPSSYNEQFF TGTGCCAGCAGTGATCTTGGCCGACCGAGCTCCTACAATGAGCAGTTCTTC
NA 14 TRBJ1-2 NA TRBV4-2 CASSQDEVYYGYTF TGTGCCAGCAGCCAAGATGAGGTCTACTATGGCTACACCTTC
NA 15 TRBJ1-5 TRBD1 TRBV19 CASSIGQGRDQPQHF TGTGCCAGTAGTATTGGACAGGGCAGGGATCAGCCCCAGCATTTT
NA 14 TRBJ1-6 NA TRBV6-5 CASSWAGKNSPLHF TGTGCCAGCAGTTGGGCAGGCAAGAATTCACCCCTCCACTTT
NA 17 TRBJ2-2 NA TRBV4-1 CASSQGPTGINTGELFF TGCGCCAGCAGCCAAGGACCGACAGGAATCAACACCGGGGAGCTGTTTTTT